The 19 T cell receptor beta chains below all came from one sample that was sequenced in a study of OX40 agonist ivuxolimab in advanced cancers. Sequencing used immunoSEQ multiplex PCR; TCRdb keeps in-frame clones, though not all of them. The sample holds 40,000 to 45,000 clones; roughly 80% are singletons and the top ten take around 9.3%. The sample here was CD4+ or CD8+ T cells sorted from blood, taken in a trial of the OX40 agonist ivuxolimab. These receptors came from an adult with an advanced solid tumor such as melanoma, head and neck, liver or kidney cancer.

Here the CDR3 reads CASNPPAFTDTQYF. The CDR3 DNA sequence: TGCGCCAGCAACCCTCCGGCCTTCACAGATACGCAGTATTTT. This chain links TRBV10-2 with TRBJ2-3; D not resolved. The V gene lost 7 bases and the J gene lost 2 bases, with 13 bases spanning the gap. CDR1 and CDR2 from the germline V gene are WSHSY and SAAADI. The CDR3 runs 14 residues.

This chain connects TRBV29-1 to TRBJ2-6; D not certain. V was pared by 7 bases and J by 0 bases, with 10 bases between. The CDR3 sequence is 14 residues long. Per germline, CDR1 SQVTM and CDR2 ANQGSEA. The CDR3 spells CSARSTSGANVLTF. CDR3 sequence (DNA): TGCAGCGCCCGGTCTACCTCTGGGGCCAACGTCCTGACTTTC. The entire variable domain, with the rest obtained from reference TRBV29-1 and TRBJ2-6, is as follows: SAVISQKPSRDICQRGTSLTIQCQVDSQVTMMFWYRQQPGQSLTLIATANQGSEATYESGFVIDKFPISRPNLTFSTLTVSNMSPEDSSIYLCSARSTSGANVLTFGAGSRLTVL.

The chain is built from TRBV19 and TRBJ2-5, with TRBD2 identical over 7 bases. Per the germline V gene, CDR1 is LNHDA and CDR2 is SQIVND (reference sequence). This CDR3 spans 14 amino acids. J was trimmed by 4 bases and V by 1 base; bases with no gene match: 3. The CDR3 reads CASSIVTSRETQYF. The CDR3 coding sequence is TGTGCCAGTAGTATAGTGACTAGCAGAGAGACCCAGTACTTC.

Concerning this clone: One end of the junction fails to match germline, which may point to a read error. The rearrangement uses TRBV7-7 and TRBJ2-2, with TRBD2 matching over 8 bases. The CDR3 length is 14 residues. The germline CDR1 and CDR2 sequences are SSHAT and FNYEAQ (reference sequence). The CDR3 region is CASSAGGTTGELFF. The DNA of the CDR3 is TGTGCTAGCAGCGCGGGAGGCACCACCGGGGAGCTGTTTTTT.

There are a few counts of this clone. The J gene is TRBJ1-2, the V gene TRBV5-1; TRBD1 is a possible D gene (5 bases). The germline CDR1 and CDR2 sequences are SGHRS and YFSETQ. CDR3 size: 13 residues. V was pared by 0 bases and J by 4 bases, with 7 bases between. CDR3 nucleotide sequence: TGCGCCAGCAGCTTGGAGGGGTCCTATGGCTACACCTTC. This translates into CASSLEGSYGYTF.

This chain connects TRBV10-3 to TRBJ1-2, with D possibly TRBD1 on 6 matching bases. This CDR3 contains 13 residues. Trimming took off 9 bases at V and 2 bases at J, with 13 bases between the two ends. The germline V gene encodes CDR1 ENHRY and CDR2 SYGVKD. Here the CDR3 reads CAITFTGNYGYTF. The CDR3 DNA reads TGTGCCATTACTTTCACAGGGAACTATGGCTACACCTTC.

The J gene is TRBJ2-5, the V gene TRBV25-1; tentatively, D is TRBD1 (6 bases). CDR1 MGHDK and CDR2 SYGVNS come from the germline V gene. The ends were cut back, 5 bases at V and 1 base at J, with 14 bases in the middle. This CDR3 contains 15 residues. The CDR3 loop is CASSLSSGVQETQYF. Written as DNA, the CDR3 is TGTGCCAGCAGTCTCTCATCAGGGGTCCAAGAGACCCAGTACTTC.

This clone showed up just a few times. For the CDR3, the DNA is TGTGCCAGCTCACCTTCCGGGACTAGCGCTTCGGGGCAGTTCTTC. It encodes CASSPSGTSASGQFF. The J gene is TRBJ2-1, the V gene TRBV18, with 10 bases that match TRBD2. This CDR3 is built from 15 residues. Germline V gene data show CDR1 as KGHSH and CDR2 as LQKENI. V dropped 3 bases and J dropped 12; count of bases not matched to a gene: 11.

The CDR3 here is CASSDGVTSSGNTIYF. CDR3 nucleotides: TGTGCCAGCAGTGATGGGGTCACTAGCTCTGGAAACACCATATATTTT. V usage is TRBV2 and J usage is TRBJ1-3; D gene unclear. Trimming took 3 bases from V and 0 from J, leaving 12 bases between them. CDR1 is SNHLY and CDR2 is FYNNEI in the germline V gene. The CDR3 totals 16 residues.

The chain carries TRBV2 and TRBJ1-2; 9 positions match TRBD1. Germline CDR1 SNHLY, CDR2 FYNNEI. This CDR3 comprises 14 residues. V gave up 6 bases and J gave up 4 bases; unmatched junction bases: 6. The CDR3 coding sequence is TGTGCCAGCAGGTCCGGGACAGGGCCCTATGGCTACACCTTC. As protein: CASRSGTGPYGYTF.

In this sample, this clone is medium-sized (0.01 to 0.1%). CDR3 nucleotides: TGTGCCAGCAGTTACTCAGGACAGTTTTACAATGAGCAGTTCTTC. Translating gives CASSYSGQFYNEQFF. The chain uses TRBV6-5 and TRBJ2-1; a weak D match, TRBD1 (6 bases). The V and J ends lost 0 bases and 4 bases respectively, with 10 bases between them. Germline assignment: CDR1 MNHEY and CDR2 SVGAGI. The CDR3 has 15 residues.

This rearrangement joins TRBV18 to TRBJ2-5, with D tentatively TRBD2 (6 bases). Germline V gene data show CDR1 as KGHSH and CDR2 as LQKENI. CDR3 length: 16 amino acids. Trimming took 0 bases from V and 2 from J, leaving 13 bases between them. The CDR3 region is CASSPPVSGLQETQYF. CDR3 nucleotides: TGTGCCAGCTCACCACCGGTTAGCGGACTACAAGAGACCCAGTACTTC. Full variable domain (missing parts from reference TRBV18 and TRBJ2-5): NAGVMQNPRHLVRRRGQEARLRCSPMKGHSHVYWYRQLPEEGLKFMVYLQKENIIDESGMPKERFSAEFPKEGPSILRIQQVVRGDSAAYFCASSPPVSGLQETQYFGPGTRLLVL.

This clone appeared a single time. Other DNA sequences in the same sample also yield this CDR3. The chain couples TRBV9 to TRBJ2-3, with 11 bases matching TRBD2. This CDR3 comprises 15 residues. V dropped 0 bases and J dropped 3; count of bases not matched to a gene: 0. The V gene's germline CDR1 is SGDLS and CDR2 YYNGEE. CDR3 amino acids: CASSVGTSGTDTQYF. The CDR3 bases are TGTGCCAGCAGCGTAGGGACTAGCGGGACAGATACGCAGTATTTT.

This clone was observed once. The chain has TRBV6-6 and TRBJ2-7; D perhaps matches TRBD1 (6 bases). V was clipped by 2 bases and J by 6 bases, with 8 bases between them. CDR3 length: 12 residues. Germline V CDR1 and CDR2: MNHNY, SVGAGI (reference sequence). CDR3 in amino acids: CASSYRTAEQYF. CDR3 nucleotide sequence: TGTGCCAGCAGTTACCGGACAGCCGAGCAGTACTTC.

Of note for this clone: One end of the junction is discordant with germline, which a read error may explain. The genes are TRBV7-7 and TRBJ2-5; 8 nucleotides agree with TRBD2. Germline CDR1 SSHAT, CDR2 FNYEAQ (reference sequence). The CDR3 has 16 amino acids. CDR3 in DNA: TGTGCTAGCAGCTTAGGACGGTTGCTAGCGGGAGAGACCCAGTACTTC. This codes for CASSLGRLLAGETQYF.

V gene TRBV6-6 combines with J gene TRBJ2-1; the D is unclear. Trimming removed 6 bases at V and 6 bases at J, with 9 bases between. The CDR3 runs 12 residues. Germline assignment: CDR1 MNHNY and CDR2 SVGAGI (reference sequence). Here the CDR3 reads CASSRQTNEQFF. The CDR3 bases are TGTGCCAGCAGCCGTCAGACCAATGAGCAGTTCTTC.

The chain combines TRBV6-5 with TRBJ2-3; D is tentatively TRBD1 or TRBD2 (6 bases each). This CDR3 has 14 residues. Trimming pared 8 bases from V and 5 bases from J, leaving 17 bases between. The V gene's germline CDR1 is MNHEY and CDR2 SVGAGI. The DNA of the CDR3 is TGTGCCAGCGGTAGGGGGGAGTCGGGAGATACGCAGTATTTT. The encoded protein is CASGRGESGDTQYF.

This clone has just a few counts. The chain links TRBV10-3 to TRBJ2-3; 12 bases are shared with TRBD2. Germline lookup yields CDR1 ENHRY and CDR2 SYGVKD. This CDR3 is built from 18 residues. The ends lost 0 bases at V and 3 bases at J; junction bases unmatched: 7. As DNA, the CDR3 is TGTGCCATCAGTGAGTCGGGGACTAGCGGGCGAGGTACAGATACGCAGTATTTT. Amino acid sequence: CAISESGTSGRGTDTQYF.

The chain is built from TRBV11-2 and TRBJ1-2; 12 bases fit TRBD1. Germline V gene lookup returns CDR1 SGHAT and CDR2 FQNNGV. With 5 bases clipped from V and 4 bases from J, the junction kept 17 bases outside the gene matches. The CDR3 length is 19 residues. The CDR3 spells CASSLGGGTGGSIGYGYTF. The DNA for the CDR3 is TGTGCCAGCAGCCTTGGCGGGGGGACAGGGGGCAGCATAGGCTATGGCTACACCTTC. Supplemented by reference TRBV11-2 and TRBJ1-2, the full variable domain reads EAGVAQSPRYKIIEKRQSVAFWCNPISGHATLYWYQQILGQGPKLLIQFQNNGVVDDSQLPKDRFSAERLKGVDSTLKIQPAKLEDSAVYLCASSLGGGTGGSIGYGYTFGSGTRLTVV.